This is a list of T cell receptor beta chains from one sample in a study of cytomegalovirus exposure and HLA in healthy donors. The table came from immunoSEQ multiplex PCR; TCRdb's copy has only in-frame clones and leaves some out. Of some 170,000 clones in the sample, 72% are singletons; the top ten hold 2.5%. Sequencing was carried out using PBMCs. These receptor sequences come from a human donor in good health. Each CDR3 is given with its conserved first and last residue. Each record gives: clone size, J gene, D gene, CDR3 length, V gene, CDR3 DNA, CDR3 protein. The D gene is left open where the match is weak. Clone size is given for some rows only: seen once, a few or many times, or a class if the clone is expanded.

NA	TRBJ2-5	NA	12	TRBV7-8	TGTGCCAGCAGCCTACTGTCGAGGCCCCAGTACTTC	CASSLLSRPQYF
NA	TRBJ2-5	TRBD1	14	TRBV6-5	TGTGCCAGCAGTTACAACAGGGGGCTAAAGACCCAGTACTTC	CASSYNRGLKTQYF
NA	TRBJ1-1	NA	13	TRBV18	TGTGCCAGCTTTGGACTTAGCTACACTGAAGCTTTCTTT	CASFGLSYTEAFF
NA	TRBJ1-2	TRBD1	17	TRBV7-9	TGTGCCAGCAGCTTAGTGGCCAGGGGGGTACTTGGCTATGGCTACACCTTC	CASSLVARGVLGYGYTF
NA	TRBJ2-3	TRBD2	16	TRBV11-1	TGTGCCAGCAGCTCGACCCTAGCGGGGGTCACAGATACGCAGTATTTT	CASSSTLAGVTDTQYF
NA	TRBJ2-7	NA	14	TRBV2	TGTGCCAGCAGTGAAAGTCCAGGGTCTTACGAGCAGTACTTC	CASSESPGSYEQYF
few	TRBJ2-3	TRBD2	18	TRBV9	TGTGCCAGCAGCGTAGGTCCCACGACTAGCGGGGGGGCAGATACGCAGTATTTT	CASSVGPTTSGGADTQYF
NA	TRBJ2-3	TRBD2	15	TRBV29-1	TGCAGCGTTGAAGATGTGCGGGAGAACACAGATACGCAGTATTTT	CSVEDVRENTDTQYF
NA	TRBJ2-6	TRBD1	13	TRBV6-5	TGTGGAACTAGGGGGCTAGACGCCAACGTCCTGACTTTC	CGTRGLDANVLTF
NA	TRBJ2-5	NA	16	TRBV4-1	TGCGCCAGCAGCCCCCATGGAGGGGTAAGGGAAGAGACCCAGTACTTC	CASSPHGGVREETQYF
NA	TRBJ2-3	TRBD2	16	TRBV7-9	TGTTCCAGCAGCCCCTGGACTAGCGGGGGCACAGATACGCAGTATTTT	CSSSPWTSGGTDTQYF
NA	TRBJ1-1	NA	14	TRBV7-9	TGTGCCAGCAGCCGCAAGGGGGGGAGGGCTGAAGCTTTCTTT	CASSRKGGRAEAFF
NA	TRBJ2-1	TRBD2	16	TRBV5-1	TGCGCCAGCAGCTTGGAAGCTAGCGGGGGGCACAATGAGCAGTTCTTC	CASSLEASGGHNEQFF
NA	TRBJ1-4	NA	11	TRBV25-1	TGTGCCAGCAGACAGACTGAAAAACTGTTTTTT	CASRQTEKLFF
NA	TRBJ2-2	TRBD1	16	TRBV4-1	TGCGCCAGCAGCCATCCTGGACAGGGACGGACCGGGGAGCTGTTTTTT	CASSHPGQGRTGELFF
once	TRBJ1-5	TRBD1	17	TRBV19	TGTGCCAGTAGTATAGGTAGAGGGGGCGCGGTCCGGCAGCCCCAGCATTTT	CASSIGRGGAVRQPQHF
NA	TRBJ2-1	NA	13	TRBV11-2	TGTGCCAGCAGCTTACAGGGGTACAATGAGCAGTTCTTC	CASSLQGYNEQFF
NA	TRBJ2-5	NA	14	TRBV11-3	TGTGCCAGCAGTTCCGTAGCAGGGGAAGAGACCCAGTACTTC	CASSSVAGEETQYF
NA	TRBJ1-2	TRBD1	15	TRBV7-9	TGTGCCAGCAGCCCAGGGGGCGTTATGGACTATGGCTACACCTTC	CASSPGGVMDYGYTF
NA	TRBJ2-1	TRBD2	16	TRBV5-1	TGCGCCAGCAGCTTGGGAGCGGGGGGCACCTACAATGAGCAGTTCTTC	CASSLGAGGTYNEQFF
NA	TRBJ1-5	NA	16	TRBV18	TGTGCCAGCTCACCCAAGATCGACAGGTCCAATCAGCCCCAGCATTTT	CASSPKIDRSNQPQHF
NA	TRBJ1-4	NA	14	TRBV7-9	TGTGCCAGCAGCTTAGCGCTGGCCATGCTCTGGCTGTTTTTT	CASSLALAMLWLFF
NA	TRBJ1-1	TRBD1	13	TRBV29-1	TGCAGCGGAATTCCAGGGGGCTTTACTGAAGCTTTCTTT	CSGIPGGFTEAFF
NA	TRBJ1-5	NA	13	TRBV7-9	TGTGCCAGCGGCCCACAGGGAGGGCAGCCCCAGCATTTT	CASGPQGGQPQHF
few	TRBJ1-5	NA	14	TRBV27	TGTGCCAGCAGAGAGCAAGGCGGTATTCAGCCCCAGCATTTT	CASREQGGIQPQHF
NA	TRBJ2-3	NA	14	TRBV5-4	TGTGCCAGCAGCTTGCAAGCCCTCGTAGATACGCAGTATTTT	CASSLQALVDTQYF
NA	TRBJ2-7	TRBD2	14	TRBV5-4	TGTGCCAGCAGCTCAACGGGACTAGCGTGGGTGCAGTACTTC	CASSSTGLAWVQYF
few	TRBJ2-7	TRBD2	16	TRBV27	TGTGCCAGCAGTCCCGGGACTAGCGGAAGCTCCTACGAGCAGTACTTC	CASSPGTSGSSYEQYF
NA	TRBJ2-7	NA	17	TRBV30	TGTGCCTGGAGTGTAGGCTGGGGGGTCTCCAACAACTACGAGCAGTACTTC	CAWSVGWGVSNNYEQYF
NA	TRBJ1-1	TRBD1	19	TRBV15	TGTGCCACCAGCAGAGGAGGGATACCGGGACAGGAAAAGAACACTGAAGCTTTCTTT	CATSRGGIPGQEKNTEAFF
NA	TRBJ2-6	NA	14	TRBV21-1	TGTGCCAGCAGCAAGGGGCGCGGGGCCAACGTCCTGACTTTC	CASSKGRGANVLTF
NA	TRBJ2-7	TRBD2	17	TRBV28	TGTGCCAGCGGCTGGGGACTAGCGGTCCGGAGCTCCTACGAGCAGTACTTC	CASGWGLAVRSSYEQYF
few	TRBJ1-2	TRBD1	15	TRBV19	TGTGCCAGTAGCCTTCAGAGGGGGCTTAACTATGGCTACACCTTC	CASSLQRGLNYGYTF
NA	TRBJ1-2	NA	13	TRBV7-9	TGTGCCAGCAGCGCGGGAGGAGGGAGTGGCTACACCTTC	CASSAGGGSGYTF
NA	TRBJ1-6	NA	17	TRBV4-1	TGCGCCAGCAGCCAGGTAGCAGACCACTCCTATAATTCACCCCTCCACTTT	CASSQVADHSYNSPLHF
few	TRBJ1-2	NA	12	TRBV6-4	TGTGCCTACAGGGCGGATAACTATGGCTACACCTTC	CAYRADNYGYTF
NA	TRBJ1-6	NA	12	TRBV7-2	TGTGCCAGCAGAGACCCCGAGGAGCCCCTCCACTTT	CASRDPEEPLHF
NA	TRBJ1-2	TRBD1	15	TRBV7-6	TGTGCCAGCAGCTCGAGTCCGGGACAGACTTATGGCTACACCTTC	CASSSSPGQTYGYTF
NA	TRBJ2-2	NA	17	TRBV7-9	TGTGCCAGCAGCTTCACAGGGGCCCGGGGGAGGACCGGGGAGCTGTTTTTT	CASSFTGARGRTGELFF
few	TRBJ2-7	TRBD1	15	TRBV9	TGTGCCAGCAGCGCCCTCGGGACAGGGGCTCACGAGCAGTACTTC	CASSALGTGAHEQYF
NA	TRBJ2-2	TRBD2	17	TRBV19	TGTGCCAGTAGTACCACGACTAGCGGGGGGGCGGCCGGGGAGCTGTTTTTT	CASSTTTSGGAAGELFF
NA	TRBJ2-1	NA	15	TRBV6-6	TGTGCCAGCAGTTACGGTCAGATCCCCTACAATGAGCAGTTCTTC	CASSYGQIPYNEQFF
NA	TRBJ1-4	NA	14	TRBV7-8	TGTGCCAGCAGCTCAAATCAGGGGAGAGAAAAACTGTTTTTT	CASSSNQGREKLFF
NA	TRBJ1-3	NA	14	TRBV7-9	TGTGCCAGCAGCTTAGGGGCAGGGGGAAACACCATATATTTT	CASSLGAGGNTIYF
once	TRBJ1-1	TRBD1	14	TRBV7-8	TGTGCCAGCAGCACCCACAGGGGTCGCACTGAAGCTTTCTTT	CASSTHRGRTEAFF
NA	TRBJ2-7	NA	16	TRBV2	TGTGCCAGCCGTGGTGGGGGCGGGTCCCACTCCTACGAGCAGTACTTC	CASRGGGGSHSYEQYF
NA	TRBJ2-6	TRBD1	17	TRBV19	TGTGCCAGTAGCTGGACAGGGGATTTAGCTGGGGCCAACGTCCTGACTTTC	CASSWTGDLAGANVLTF
NA	TRBJ2-3	TRBD2	14	TRBV5-4	TGTGCCAGCAGCTCGACTAGCCTATCAGATACGCAGTATTTT	CASSSTSLSDTQYF
NA	TRBJ2-5	TRBD2	17	TRBV5-1	TGCGCCAGCAGCTTGGTTAGCCGTACTAGCGGGCAAGAGACCCAGTACTTC	CASSLVSRTSGQETQYF
NA	TRBJ2-2	NA	11	TRBV19	TGTGCCAGCTACGGGGCCGGGGAGCTGTTTTTT	CASYGAGELFF
NA	TRBJ1-1	TRBD1	15	TRBV15	TGTGCCACCAGCAGAGATAGGACAGGAAGGACTGAAGCTTTCTTT	CATSRDRTGRTEAFF
NA	TRBJ2-5	NA	14	TRBV18	TGTGCCAGCTCACCTGACAGGACCACTAGGACCCAGTACTTC	CASSPDRTTRTQYF
NA	TRBJ2-5	TRBD1	15	TRBV6-5	TGTGCCAGCAGCCAAGAGGGACAGGGGAGCGAGACCCAGTACTTC	CASSQEGQGSETQYF